The clone carrying this T cell receptor beta chain was picked up many times. These data belong to a study of response to subunit inactivated influenza vaccine. The CDR3 has 12 residues. With V trimmed by 5 bases and J by 12 bases, 8 bases remained unmatched. From the RT-PCR reads, TCRdb called clonotypes with MiXCR, one entry per CDR3 protein. The repertoire consists of roughly 460,000 distinct CDR3 sequences, with approximately 10% occurring once and the leading ten covering approximately 12%. The sample consisted of PBMCs from blood, taken about 40 days after vaccination. The sequence came from a man over 45 who received an inactivated influenza vaccine. The V and J genes are TRBV12-3 or TRBV12-4 and TRBJ1-2, with 8 nucleotides matching TRBD1. The CDR3 DNA reads as TGTGCCAGCAGTCCACAGGGGGACGGACACACCTTC. This gives the protein CASSPQGDGHTF.